This TCR beta chain was identified during a study of CD8+ T cells in alopecia areata. A remark on this clone: Its specificity is unknown.

Unmatched junction bases numbered 7, after V lost 1 base and J lost 5 bases. The germline V gene has CDR1 SGHTA and CDR2 FQGNSA. The CDR3 sequence is 16 residues long. Study-level findings and limits: Sequencing of scalp samples also captures resident alphabeta T cells of normal skin.

TCR sequencing used cDNA made by reverse transcription of extracted RNA. The repertoire was sequenced with immunoSEQ multiplex PCR; TCRdb's copy has only in-frame clones and lacks some. Of about 97,000 clones listed, roughly two fifths are singletons. The sequencing sample was made of CD4+ T cells sorted from blood. The TCR originated in a human donor with alopecia areata. V and J are TRBV7-2 and TRBJ2-3, with 9 bases matching TRBD2. As DNA, the CDR3 is TGTGCCAGCAGCTTAGTTCCGGCGGGGGGGCGAGATACGCAGTATTTT. Its translation is CASSLVPAGGRDTQYF.